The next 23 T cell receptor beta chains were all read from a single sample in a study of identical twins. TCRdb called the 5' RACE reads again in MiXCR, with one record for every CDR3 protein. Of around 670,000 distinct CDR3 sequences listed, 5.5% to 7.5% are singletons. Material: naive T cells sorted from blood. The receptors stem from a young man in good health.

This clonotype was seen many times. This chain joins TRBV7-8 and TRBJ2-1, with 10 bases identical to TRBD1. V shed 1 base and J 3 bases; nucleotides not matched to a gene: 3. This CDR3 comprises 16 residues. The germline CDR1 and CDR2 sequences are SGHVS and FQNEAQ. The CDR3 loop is CASSLDGTGVYNEQFF. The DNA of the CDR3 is TGTGCCAGCAGCTTAGACGGGACAGGGGTCTACAATGAGCAGTTCTTC.

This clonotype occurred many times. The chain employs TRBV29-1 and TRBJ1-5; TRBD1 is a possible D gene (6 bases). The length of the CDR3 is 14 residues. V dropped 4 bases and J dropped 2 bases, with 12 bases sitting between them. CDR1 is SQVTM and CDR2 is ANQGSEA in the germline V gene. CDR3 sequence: CSVAEQGRNQPQHF. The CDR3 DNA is TGCAGCGTTGCCGAACAGGGACGCAATCAGCCCCAGCATTTT.

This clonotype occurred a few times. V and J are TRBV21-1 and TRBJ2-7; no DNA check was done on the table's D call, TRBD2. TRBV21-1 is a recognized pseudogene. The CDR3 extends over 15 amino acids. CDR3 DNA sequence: TGTGCCAGCAGCTTACTAGCGGGAGGGACCCACGAGCAGTACGTC. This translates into CASSLLAGGTHEQYV.

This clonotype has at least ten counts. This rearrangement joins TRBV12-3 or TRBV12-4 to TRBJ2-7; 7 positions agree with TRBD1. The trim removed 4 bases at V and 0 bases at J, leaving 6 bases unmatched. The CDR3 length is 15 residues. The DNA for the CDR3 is TGTGCCAGCAGTTCCATGGGACAGCTCTCCTACGAGCAGTACTTC. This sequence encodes CASSSMGQLSYEQYF.

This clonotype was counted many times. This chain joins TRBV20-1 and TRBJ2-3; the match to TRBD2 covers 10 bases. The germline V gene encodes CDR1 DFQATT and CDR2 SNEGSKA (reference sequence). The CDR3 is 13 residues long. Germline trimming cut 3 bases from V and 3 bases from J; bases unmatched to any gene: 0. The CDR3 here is CSASSGRTDTQYF. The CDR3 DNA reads TGCAGTGCTAGTAGCGGGAGGACAGATACGCAGTATTTT.

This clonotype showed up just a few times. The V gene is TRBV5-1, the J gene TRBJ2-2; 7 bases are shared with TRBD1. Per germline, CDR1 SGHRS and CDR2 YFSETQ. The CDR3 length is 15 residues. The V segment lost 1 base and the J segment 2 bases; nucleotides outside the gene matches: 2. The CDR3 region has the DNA TGCGCCAGCAGCTTGTACAGGGGAAACACCGGGGAGCTGTTTTTT. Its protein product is CASSLYRGNTGELFF.

This chain's CDR3 is CASSETSGSVNEQYV. The CDR3, as DNA: TGTGCCAGCAGCGAAACTAGCGGGAGTGTCAACGAGCAGTACGTC. The chain is built from TRBV11-2 and TRBJ2-7, with TRBD2 matching over 11 bases. CDR3 length: 15 amino acids. V was pared by 5 bases and J by 5 bases, with 8 bases of the junction left unmatched. Germline V gene data show CDR1 as SGHAT and CDR2 as FQNNGV.

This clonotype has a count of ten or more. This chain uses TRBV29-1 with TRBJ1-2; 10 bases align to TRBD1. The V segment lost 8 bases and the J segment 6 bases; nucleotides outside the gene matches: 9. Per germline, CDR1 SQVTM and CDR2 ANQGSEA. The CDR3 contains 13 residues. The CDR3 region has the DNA TGCAGCTCCCGGGACAGGGGCTTGCATGGCTACACCTTC. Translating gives CSSRDRGLHGYTF.

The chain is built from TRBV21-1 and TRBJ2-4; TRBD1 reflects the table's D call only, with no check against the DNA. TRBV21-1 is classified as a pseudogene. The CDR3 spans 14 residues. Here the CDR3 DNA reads TGTGCCTTGGGACACGACCACACTGGAAACATTCAGTACTTC. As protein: CALGHDHTGNIQYF.

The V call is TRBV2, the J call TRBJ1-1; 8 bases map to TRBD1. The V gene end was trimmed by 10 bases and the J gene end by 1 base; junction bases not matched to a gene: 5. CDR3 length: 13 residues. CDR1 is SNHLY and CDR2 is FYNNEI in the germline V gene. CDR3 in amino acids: CATPTGANTEAFF. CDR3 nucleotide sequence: TGTGCCACCCCGACAGGGGCGAACACTGAAGCTTTCTTT.

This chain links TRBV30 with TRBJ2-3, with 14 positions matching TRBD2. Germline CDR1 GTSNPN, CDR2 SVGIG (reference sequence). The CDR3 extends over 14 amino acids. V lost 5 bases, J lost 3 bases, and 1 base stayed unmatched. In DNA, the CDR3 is TGTGCCTGGGGGACTAGCGGGAGTACAGATACGCAGTATTTT. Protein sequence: CAWGTSGSTDTQYF.

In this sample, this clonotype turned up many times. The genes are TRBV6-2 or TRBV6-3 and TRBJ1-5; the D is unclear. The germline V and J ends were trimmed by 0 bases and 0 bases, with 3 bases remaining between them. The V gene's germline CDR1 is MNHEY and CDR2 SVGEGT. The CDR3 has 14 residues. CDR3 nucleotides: TGTGCCAGCAGTTACTCGACTAGCAATCAGCCCCAGCATTTT. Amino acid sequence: CASSYSTSNQPQHF.

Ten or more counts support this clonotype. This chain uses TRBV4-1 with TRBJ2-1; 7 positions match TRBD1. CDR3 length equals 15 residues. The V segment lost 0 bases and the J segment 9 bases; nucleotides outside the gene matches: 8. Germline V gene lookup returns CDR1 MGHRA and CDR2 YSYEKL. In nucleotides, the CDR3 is TGCGCCAGCAGCCAAGAACGCGACAGGGTCAGTGAGCAGTTCTTC. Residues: CASSQERDRVSEQFF.

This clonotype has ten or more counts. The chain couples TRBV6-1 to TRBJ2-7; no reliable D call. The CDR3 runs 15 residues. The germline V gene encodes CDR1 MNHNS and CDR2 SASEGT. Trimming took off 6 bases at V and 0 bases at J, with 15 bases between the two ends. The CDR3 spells CASSLGPESSYEQYV. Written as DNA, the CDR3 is TGTGCCAGCAGCCTGGGCCCAGAAAGCTCCTACGAGCAGTACGTC.

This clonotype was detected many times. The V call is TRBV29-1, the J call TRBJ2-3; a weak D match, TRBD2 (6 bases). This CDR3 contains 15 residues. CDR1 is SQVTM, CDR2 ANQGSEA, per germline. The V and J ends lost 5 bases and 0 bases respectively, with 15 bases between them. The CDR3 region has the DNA TGCAGCGTTACGTCGAGGAGGGCGAGCACAGATACGCAGTATTTT. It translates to CSVTSRRASTDTQYF.

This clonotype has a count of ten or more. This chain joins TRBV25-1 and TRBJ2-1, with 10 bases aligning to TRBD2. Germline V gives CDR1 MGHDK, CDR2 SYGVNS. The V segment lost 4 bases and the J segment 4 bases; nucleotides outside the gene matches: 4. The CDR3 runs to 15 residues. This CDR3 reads CASSVGTSAYNEQFF. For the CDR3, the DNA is TGTGCCAGCAGTGTTGGGACTAGCGCATACAATGAGCAGTTCTTC. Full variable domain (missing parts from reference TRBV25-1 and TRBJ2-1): EADIYQTPRYLVIGTGKKITLECSQTMGHDKMYWYQQDPGMELHLIHYSYGVNSTEKGDLSSESTVSRIRTEHFPLTLESARPSHTSQYLCASSVGTSAYNEQFFGPGTRLTVL.

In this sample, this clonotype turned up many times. The CDR3 sequence: CASSLQGARVESQYF. The CDR3 coding sequence is TGTGCCAGCAGCTTACAGGGGGCGCGGGTTGAGTCCCAGTACTTC. The rearrangement links TRBV5-6 to TRBJ2-5; 9 bases agree with TRBD1. Per the germline V gene, CDR1 is SGHDT and CDR2 is YYEEEE. This CDR3 contains 15 residues. Trimming cost V 2 bases and J 9 bases; bases outside gene matches: 11.

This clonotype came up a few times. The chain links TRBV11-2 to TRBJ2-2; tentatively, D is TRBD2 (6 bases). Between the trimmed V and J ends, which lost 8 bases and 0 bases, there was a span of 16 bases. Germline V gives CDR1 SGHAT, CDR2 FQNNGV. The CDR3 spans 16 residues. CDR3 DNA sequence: TGTGCCAGCGGCCTTTTGCGGGGTGCGAACACCGGGGAGCTGTTTTTT. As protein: CASGLLRGANTGELFF.

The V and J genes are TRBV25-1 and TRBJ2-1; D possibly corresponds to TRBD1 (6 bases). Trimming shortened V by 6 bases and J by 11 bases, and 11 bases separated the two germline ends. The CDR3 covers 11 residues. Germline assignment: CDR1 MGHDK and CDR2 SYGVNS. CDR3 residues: CASRGAGKQFF. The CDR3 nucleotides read TGTGCCAGCAGGGGGGCAGGGAAGCAGTTCTTC.

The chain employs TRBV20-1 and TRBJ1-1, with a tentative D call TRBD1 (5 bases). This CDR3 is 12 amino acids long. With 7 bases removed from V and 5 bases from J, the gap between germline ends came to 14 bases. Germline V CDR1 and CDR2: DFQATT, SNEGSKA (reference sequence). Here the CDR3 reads CSVWTEGTEAFF. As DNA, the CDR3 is TGCAGTGTTTGGACGGAGGGGACTGAAGCTTTCTTT.

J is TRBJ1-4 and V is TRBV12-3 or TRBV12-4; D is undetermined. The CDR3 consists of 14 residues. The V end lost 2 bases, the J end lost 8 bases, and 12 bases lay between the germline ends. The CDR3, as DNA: TGTGCCAGCAGTTTACTCGGGAATCGAGAAAAACTGTTTTTT. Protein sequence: CASSLLGNREKLFF.

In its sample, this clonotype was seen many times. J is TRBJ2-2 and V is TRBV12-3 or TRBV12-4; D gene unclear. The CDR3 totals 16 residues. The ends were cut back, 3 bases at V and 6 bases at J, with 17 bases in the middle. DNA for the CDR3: TGTGCCAGCAGTTTTGGGGTGGGTTCGGCCGCCGGGGAGCTGTTTTTT. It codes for CASSFGVGSAAGELFF.

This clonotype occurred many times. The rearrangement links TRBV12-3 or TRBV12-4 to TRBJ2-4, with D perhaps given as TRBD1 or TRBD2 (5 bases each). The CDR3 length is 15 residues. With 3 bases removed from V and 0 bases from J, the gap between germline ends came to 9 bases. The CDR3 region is CASSFEGLAKNIQYF. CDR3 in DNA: TGTGCCAGCAGTTTTGAGGGGCTAGCCAAAAACATTCAGTACTTC.